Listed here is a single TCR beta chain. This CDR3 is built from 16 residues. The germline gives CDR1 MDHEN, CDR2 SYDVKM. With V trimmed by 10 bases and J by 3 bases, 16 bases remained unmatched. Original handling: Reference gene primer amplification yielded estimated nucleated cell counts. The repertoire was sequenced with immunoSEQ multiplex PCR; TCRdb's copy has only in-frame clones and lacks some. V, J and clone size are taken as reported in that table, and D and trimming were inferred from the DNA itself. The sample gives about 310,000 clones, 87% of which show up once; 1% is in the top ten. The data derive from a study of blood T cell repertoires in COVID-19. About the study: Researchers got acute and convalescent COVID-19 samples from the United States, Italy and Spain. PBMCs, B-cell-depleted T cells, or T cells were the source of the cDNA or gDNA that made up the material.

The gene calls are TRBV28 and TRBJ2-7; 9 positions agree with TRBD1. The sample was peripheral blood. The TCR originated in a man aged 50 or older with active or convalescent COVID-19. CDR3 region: CATEGDTGTGLYEQYF. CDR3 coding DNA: TGTGCCACCGAGGGGGACACCGGGACAGGGCTCTACGAGCAGTACTTC.